This T cell receptor (beta chain) was sequenced for a study of graft-versus-host responses after intestinal transplantation (dated by TCRdb to 2020 to 2022). Looking at the study overall: Recipients received multivisceral, liver-intestinal, or isolated intestinal transplants. Anti-thymocyte globulin induction was given to all recipients, followed by maintenance tacrolimus and steroids for around three years. After intestinal transplantation, graft-versus-host and host-versus-graft alloreactive T cell clones in the graft, circulation and bone marrow were tracked using bulk TCR-beta CDR3 sequencing. To identify alloreactive clones, pre-transplant mixed lymphocyte reaction products were sequenced and compared with unstimulated pre-transplant donor and recipient T cells. The cohort enrolled around 23 intestinal transplant recipients including one retransplant, and a few patients lacking pretransplant specimens were excluded. A peak of at least 4% donor T cells among recipient peripheral blood mononuclear cells was the definition used for donor T cell macrochimerism. Samples from a few later patients were sequenced in-house on an Illumina MiSeq with MiXCR processing rather than by the commercial service. On the study overall, not on this receptor specifically: Peak levels of circulating GvH clones were associated with declines in HvG clones early after transplant. In the allografts of patients with donor T cell macrochimerism, GvH to HvG T cell clonal ratios were high. GvH clones turned up in recipient bone marrow, with some appearing earlier in ileal mucosa or blood, a pattern consistent with an intestinal mucosal origin. The relatively low number and heterogeneity of intestinal transplant patients limited the conclusions.

Library preparation employed the immunoSEQ multiplex PCR assay. For most patients, genomic DNA was subjected to high-throughput TCR-beta CDR3 sequencing by Adaptive Biotechnologies. The authors processed their data as follows. TCR sequencing data were retrieved from Adaptive's ImmunoSEQ software for around 18 patients, whereas a few other patients were processed with MiXCR and VDJtools. CDR3 nucleotide sequences shared between donor and recipient were removed because their origin could not be assigned. Alloreactive clones required at least 2-fold expansion over unstimulated cells and minimum CFSE-low frequency of 0.002% (template counts) or 0.001% (read counts). A clone was considered mappable if detected in the sequenced pre-transplant spleen, lymph node, or MLR CFSE-low populations of the donor or recipient. The cumulative frequency of alloreactive clones was calculated as a percentage of all sequences, weighted by copy number. What TCRdb holds here is the immuneACCESS table cut down to in-frame rearrangements. Part of the clones is not present; checked against another copy, under half of the missing clones reflect an unresolved V gene, and the others are unexplained. V, J and clone size reflect that table, while D and trimming were determined from the DNA. The table for this sample lists roughly 29,000 clones; approximately 93% of them were counted only once. The ten most abundant clones make up 0.72% of the sample.

The CDR3 numbers 18 residues from cysteine through phenylalanine. CDR3 DNA only is kept here, 54 bases in frame from base 1. A distance of 17 bases separates the germline ends of V and J, which lose 5 bases and 0 bases respectively. From a lookup of the germline V gene, CDR1 and CDR2 are SGHVS and FQNEAQ. Blood samples were collected up to 4 times in the first month after transplant and then at least monthly when available. A remark on this clone: It lacks a known antigen. Per-base qualities were not stored, and no clone one base away is much larger.

The sequence was collected from a human patient who received an intestinal transplant, so some T cells may come from the graft donor. The rearrangement combines TRBV7-8 with TRBJ1-6, with TRBD1 as a weak D call on 5 bases. This specimen was PBMCs, taken 66 days after intestinal transplant. The DNA sequence reads TGTGCCAGCAGCGCGGGGGTCCGACCGAGCTCCTATAATTCACCCCTCCACTTT. This yields the protein CASSAGVRPSSYNSPLHF.